The subject of this entry is one T cell receptor beta chain. This sample stems from a study of T-cell reconstitution after alpha-beta-depleted transplantation in children. Per the germline V gene, CDR1 is SGHRS and CDR2 is YFSETQ. The CDR3 totals 17 residues. V lost 4 bases, J lost 1 base, and 8 bases stayed unmatched. Preparing the TCRbeta library involved the use of unique molecular identifiers. TCRdb itself ran the PCR reads through MiXCR, one entry per CDR3 protein. The table records around 70,000 distinct CDR3 sequences, approximately 11% of them present only once. V gene TRBV5-1 combines with J gene TRBJ2-7; 13 bases line up with TRBD2. Sequenced material: PBMCs, taken before TCRalphabeta/CD19-depleted stem cell transplant. The receptor was derived from a boy between 10 and 17 years old with acute myeloid leukemia, due to receive a stem cell transplant. CDR3 sequence reads: CASSPGLAGSPSYEQYF. CDR3 DNA: TGCGCCAGCAGCCCGGGACTAGCGGGATCTCCGTCCTACGAGCAGTACTTC.